These T cell receptor beta chains were read from a single sample in a study of blood T cell repertoires in COVID-19. The repertoire was sequenced with immunoSEQ multiplex PCR; TCRdb's copy has only in-frame clones and lacks some. The sample holds under 300,000 clones, roughly 87% seen once. The source material was peripheral blood. Receptors were obtained from a human donor in a cohort sampled during active COVID-19. Both conserved end residues are trimmed from each CDR3. The order of the fields is D gene, CDR3 length, J gene, V gene, CDR3 protein. The D gene is left open where the match is weak.

>TRBD2|11|TRBJ2-1|TRBV4-3
AAPTSGTYEQF
>-|12|TRBJ2-1|TRBV15
ATSSTYRVHEQF
>-|11|TRBJ2-3|TRBV4-3
ASSQVAPGTQY
>TRBD1|11|TRBJ2-1|TRBV18
ASSPPSRGHPF
>-|14|TRBJ2-2|TRBV3-1/TRBV3-2
ASSQEFLAFAGELF
>-|13|TRBJ2-1|TRBV7-8
ASSLNGLEVDEQF
>-|11|TRBJ1-4|TRBV28
ASNTGQNEKLF
>-|13|TRBJ2-1|TRBV27
ASSLKGSSYNEQF
>TRBD2|13|TRBJ2-3|TRBV4-2
ASSQGWEGSDTQY
>-|11|TRBJ1-4|TRBV29-1
SVYRAIDEKLF
>-|15|TRBJ2-3|TRBV21-1
ASSKTGQLQVPDTQY
>-|9|TRBJ1-4|TRBV7-9
ASSSVEKLF
>TRBD2|16|TRBJ2-3|TRBV19
ASSIDLVAGGPTDTQY
>TRBD2|13|TRBJ2-3|TRBV7-2
ASSLNGRAADTQY
>-|10|TRBJ1-1|TRBV12-3/TRBV12-4
ASSTGSGEAF
>TRBD2|16|TRBJ2-7|TRBV3-1/TRBV3-2
ASSQGHRVGLAGAEQY
>-|15|TRBJ2-2|TRBV28
ASSPPLGAGLTGELF
>-|9|TRBJ2-1|TRBV2
ASSGRAEQF
>TRBD2|12|TRBJ2-1|TRBV18
ASSPRTSRNEQF
>TRBD1|13|TRBJ1-4|TRBV24-1
ATRPGTGGPEKLF
>-|11|TRBJ1-5|TRBV7-2
ASSGQPSQPQH
>-|13|TRBJ2-3|TRBV6-5
ASIDGGLSTDTQY
>-|11|TRBJ1-5|TRBV28
ASSHVSNQPQH
>TRBD1|14|TRBJ2-1|TRBV19
ASSMQGALVYNEQF
>-|11|TRBJ2-7|TRBV6-6
ASRPWGAYEQY
>TRBD1|18|TRBJ1-2|TRBV13
ASSSQYDLVGQGIRDGYT
>-|16|TRBJ2-1|TRBV21-1
ASSRVPAAGVSYNEQF
>TRBD2|14|TRBJ2-3|TRBV29-1
SVGGEGGVWTDTQY
>-|13|TRBJ2-1|TRBV4-1
ASRDFQSSYNEQF
>-|11|TRBJ1-3|TRBV25-1
ASLNSPGNTIY
>TRBD2|16|TRBJ2-5|TRBV7-2
ASSLLGGTSGRSETQY
>-|16|TRBJ2-1|TRBV15
ATSREARRGIPYNEQF
>-|13|TRBJ2-7|TRBV6-5
ASSQKVSGRNEQY
>TRBD2|13|TRBJ2-1|TRBV18
ASSYTSGSYNEQF
>TRBD2|14|TRBJ2-7|TRBV23-1
ASTPPREGDSYEQY
>-|9|TRBJ1-2|TRBV12-3/TRBV12-4
ASSFRGGYT
>-|14|TRBJ1-6|TRBV7-6
ASSLAEGTEGSPLH
>-|13|TRBJ1-1|TRBV5-1
ATSPLKGVGTEAF
>TRBD2|13|TRBJ2-5|TRBV5-4
ASSFKLAGQETQY
>TRBD1|13|TRBJ2-7|TRBV5-4
ASSFAGTGAYEQY
>TRBD2|12|TRBJ2-7|TRBV7-2
ASRPSGSSYEQY
>-|14|TRBJ2-1|TRBV18
ASSPPGSAATHEQF
>-|11|TRBJ1-6|TRBV2
ASRTAEGSPLH
>-|13|TRBJ1-6|TRBV19
ASSSWDILSSPLH
>-|11|TRBJ1-5|TRBV28
ASIRAVGEPQH
>TRBD2|12|TRBJ2-7|TRBV5-1
ASSLPAGGYEQY
>-|12|TRBJ1-1|TRBV19
ASSLGAVNTEAF
>-|13|TRBJ2-7|TRBV11-2
ASSPPNFYSYEQY
>TRBD1|15|TRBJ2-7|TRBV5-1
ASSFLTRDRRGYEQY
>TRBD2|11|TRBJ2-5|TRBV29-1
SVEGGRGQTQY